There are many counts of the clone carrying this TCR beta chain. The antigen is unknown. This sample is drawn from a study of T-cell reconstitution after alpha-beta-depleted transplantation in children. General study results and limits: After one year, T-cell counts and TCRbeta diversity mostly came from new T cells. The origin of alpha-beta T cells about two months after transplant was reportedly several hundred expanded graft clones. TCRbeta diversity was high at day 60 in some patients (a result of surviving recipient T cells and thymic progenitors).

The V gene's germline CDR1 is DFQATT and CDR2 SNEGSKA (reference sequence). V was cut by 3 bases and J by 7 bases, with 22 bases left in between. This CDR3 is built from 16 residues. Preparing the TCRbeta library involved the use of unique molecular identifiers. Using its own MiXCR run on the PCR reads, TCRdb lists one record per CDR3 protein. The repertoire has about 230,000 distinct CDR3 sequences, approximately 10% of them found once; the top ten carry about 28%. The specimen comprised PBMCs, sampled before TCRalphabeta/CD19-depleted stem cell transplant. The source is a child under three years old with acute myeloid leukemia, due to receive a stem cell transplant. The chain links TRBV20-1 to TRBJ2-1; D gene unclear. Here the CDR3 reads CSASNPPALGLNEQFF. The CDR3 DNA reads as TGCAGTGCTAGTAACCCCCCGGCCCTCGGGCTGAATGAGCAGTTCTTC.